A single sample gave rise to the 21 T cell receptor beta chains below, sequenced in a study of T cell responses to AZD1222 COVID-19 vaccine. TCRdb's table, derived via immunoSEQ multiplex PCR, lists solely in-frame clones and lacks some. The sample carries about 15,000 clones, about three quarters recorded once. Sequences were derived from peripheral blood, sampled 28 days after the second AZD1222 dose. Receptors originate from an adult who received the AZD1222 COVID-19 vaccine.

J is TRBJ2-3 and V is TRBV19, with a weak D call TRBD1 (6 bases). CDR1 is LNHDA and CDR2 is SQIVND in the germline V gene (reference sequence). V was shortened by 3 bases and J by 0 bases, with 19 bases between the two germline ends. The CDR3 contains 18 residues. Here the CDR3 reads CASSMSSRWGRSTDTQYF. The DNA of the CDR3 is TGTGCCAGTAGTATGAGTTCCCGCTGGGGGCGGAGCACAGATACGCAGTATTTT. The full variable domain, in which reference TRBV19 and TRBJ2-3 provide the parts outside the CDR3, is DGGITQSPKYLFRKEGQNVTLSCEQNLNHDAMYWYRQDPGQGLRLIYYSQIVNDFQKGDIAEGYSVSREKKESFPLTVTSAQKNPTAFYLCASSMSSRWGRSTDTQYFGPGTRLTVL.

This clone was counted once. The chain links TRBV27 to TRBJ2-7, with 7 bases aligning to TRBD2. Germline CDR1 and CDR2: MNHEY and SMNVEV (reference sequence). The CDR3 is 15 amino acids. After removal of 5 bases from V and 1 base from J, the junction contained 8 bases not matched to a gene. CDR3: CASSRGTISSYEQYF. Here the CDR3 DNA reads TGTGCCAGCAGTCGAGGGACTATTTCGTCCTACGAGCAGTACTTC.

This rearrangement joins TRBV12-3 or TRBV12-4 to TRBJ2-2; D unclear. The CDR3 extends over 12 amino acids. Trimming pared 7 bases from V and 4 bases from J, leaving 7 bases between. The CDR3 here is CASNDPTGELFF. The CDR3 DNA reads TGTGCCAGCAATGATCCCACCGGGGAGCTGTTTTTT.

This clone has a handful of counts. This CDR3 reads CASSLDYQDTQYF. The CDR3, as DNA: TGTGCCAGCAGCTTAGACTATCAAGATACGCAGTATTTT. V and J are TRBV7-2 and TRBJ2-3; D is undetermined. CDR1 is SGHTA and CDR2 is FQGNSA in the germline V gene. CDR3 length: 13 residues. V gave up 1 base and J gave up 5 bases, with 7 bases separating them.

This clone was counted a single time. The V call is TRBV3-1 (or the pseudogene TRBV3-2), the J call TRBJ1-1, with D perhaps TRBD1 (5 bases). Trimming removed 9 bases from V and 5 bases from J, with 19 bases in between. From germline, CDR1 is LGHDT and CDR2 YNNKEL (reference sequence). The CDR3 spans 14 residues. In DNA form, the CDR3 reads TGTGCCAGTACTACCGGGGTTTGGGGGACTGAAGCTTTCTTT. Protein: CASTTGVWGTEAFF.

CDR3 loop: CASSPGGARTEAFF. The CDR3 DNA follows: TGTGCCAGCAGCCCAGGGGGCGCGAGGACTGAAGCTTTCTTT. The chain links TRBV7-9 to TRBJ1-1, with 8 positions matching TRBD1. V trimming: 5 bases; J trimming: 5 bases; junction bases outside the gene matches: 7. The length of the CDR3 is 14 residues. From germline, CDR1 is SEHNR and CDR2 FQNEAQ (reference sequence).

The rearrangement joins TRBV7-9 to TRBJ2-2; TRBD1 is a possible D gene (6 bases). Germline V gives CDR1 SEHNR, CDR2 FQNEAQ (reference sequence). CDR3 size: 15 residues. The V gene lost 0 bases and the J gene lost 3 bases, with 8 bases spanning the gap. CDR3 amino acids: CASSLATGHTGELFF. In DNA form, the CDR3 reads TGTGCCAGCAGCTTAGCAACAGGGCACACCGGGGAGCTGTTTTTT.

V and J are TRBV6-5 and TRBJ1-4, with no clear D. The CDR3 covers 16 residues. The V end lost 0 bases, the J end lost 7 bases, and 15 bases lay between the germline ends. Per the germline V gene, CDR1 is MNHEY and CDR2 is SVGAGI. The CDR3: CASSYSTSGAGEKLFF. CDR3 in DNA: TGTGCCAGCAGTTACTCGACCAGTGGCGCGGGTGAAAAACTGTTTTTT.

DNA for the CDR3: TGTGCCAGCAGCTTAATAACTAGCGAGGGCCTCGAGCAGTACTTC. Protein: CASSLITSEGLEQYF. The chain employs TRBV13 and TRBJ2-7; 7 bases align to TRBD2. Trimming took 2 bases from V and 6 from J; bases not matched to a gene: 10. This CDR3 contains 15 residues. Germline V gene lookup returns CDR1 PRHDT and CDR2 FYEKMQ (reference sequence).

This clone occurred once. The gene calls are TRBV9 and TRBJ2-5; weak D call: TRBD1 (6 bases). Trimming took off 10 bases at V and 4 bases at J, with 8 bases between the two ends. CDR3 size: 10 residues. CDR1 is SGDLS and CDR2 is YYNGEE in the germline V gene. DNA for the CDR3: TGTGCCTACAGGGTAGAGACCCAGTACTTC. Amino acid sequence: CAYRVETQYF.

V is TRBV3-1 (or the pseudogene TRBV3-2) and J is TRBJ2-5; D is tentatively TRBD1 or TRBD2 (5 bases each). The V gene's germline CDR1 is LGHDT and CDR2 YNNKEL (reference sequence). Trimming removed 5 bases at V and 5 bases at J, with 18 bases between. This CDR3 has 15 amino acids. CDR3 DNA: TGTGCCAGCAGCTCTCGGGACGGCACGGGGGAGACCCAGTACTTC. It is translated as CASSSRDGTGETQYF.

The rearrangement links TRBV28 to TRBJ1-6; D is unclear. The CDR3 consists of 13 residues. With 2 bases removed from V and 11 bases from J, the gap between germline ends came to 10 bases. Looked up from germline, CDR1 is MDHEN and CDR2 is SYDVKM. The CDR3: CASSLTRRAPLHF. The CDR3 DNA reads TGTGCCAGCAGTTTAACTAGGCGAGCACCCCTCCACTTT.

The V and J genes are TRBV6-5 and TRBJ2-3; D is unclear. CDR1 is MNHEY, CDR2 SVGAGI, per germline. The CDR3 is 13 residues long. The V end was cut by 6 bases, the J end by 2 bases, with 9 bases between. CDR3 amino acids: CASRPVDTDTQYF. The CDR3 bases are TGTGCCAGCAGGCCGGTGGACACAGATACGCAGTATTTT.

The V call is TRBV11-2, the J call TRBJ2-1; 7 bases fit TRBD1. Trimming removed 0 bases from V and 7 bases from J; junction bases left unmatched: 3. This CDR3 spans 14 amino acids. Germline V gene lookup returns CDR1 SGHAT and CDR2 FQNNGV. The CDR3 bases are TGTGCCAGCAGCTTAGACCAGGGGGTAAATGAGCAGTTCTTC. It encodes CASSLDQGVNEQFF.

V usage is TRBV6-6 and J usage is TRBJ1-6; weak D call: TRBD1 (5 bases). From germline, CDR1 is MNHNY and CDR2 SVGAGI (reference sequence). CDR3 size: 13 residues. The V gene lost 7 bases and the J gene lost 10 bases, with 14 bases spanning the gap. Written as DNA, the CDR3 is TGTGCCAGCATATCTGGGGCTGGCTCACCCCTCCACTTT. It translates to CASISGAGSPLHF.

The CDR3 DNA is TGTGCCAGCAGCTTGGGTTTACTAGCGCTTTCAGATGAGCAGTTCTTC. Translated, it gives CASSLGLLALSDEQFF. This chain connects TRBV5-5 to TRBJ2-1; 7 nucleotides match TRBD2. CDR1 SGHKS and CDR2 YYEKEE come from the germline V gene (reference sequence). J lost 8 bases, V lost 0 bases, and 11 bases had no gene match. This CDR3 contains 16 residues.

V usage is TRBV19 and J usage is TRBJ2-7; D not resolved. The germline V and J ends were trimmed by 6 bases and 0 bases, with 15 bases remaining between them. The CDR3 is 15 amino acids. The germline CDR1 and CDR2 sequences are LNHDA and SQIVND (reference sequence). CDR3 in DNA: TGTGCCAGTAGCCGGACCCGCCTAGACTCCTACGAGCAGTACTTC. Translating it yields CASSRTRLDSYEQYF.

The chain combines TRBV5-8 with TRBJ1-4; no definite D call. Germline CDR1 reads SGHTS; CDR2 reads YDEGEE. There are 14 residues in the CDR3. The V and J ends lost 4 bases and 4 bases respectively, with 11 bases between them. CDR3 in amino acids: CASSKGSYNEKLFF. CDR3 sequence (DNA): TGTGCCAGCAGCAAGGGCAGCTATAATGAAAAACTGTTTTTT.

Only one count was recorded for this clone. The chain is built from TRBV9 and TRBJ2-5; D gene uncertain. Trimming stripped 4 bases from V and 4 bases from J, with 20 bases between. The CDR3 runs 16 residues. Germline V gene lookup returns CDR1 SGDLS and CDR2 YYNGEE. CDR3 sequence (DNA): TGTGCCAGCAGCACCAGCCCTGGAGTAGAAGGAGAGACCCAGTACTTC. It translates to CASSTSPGVEGETQYF.

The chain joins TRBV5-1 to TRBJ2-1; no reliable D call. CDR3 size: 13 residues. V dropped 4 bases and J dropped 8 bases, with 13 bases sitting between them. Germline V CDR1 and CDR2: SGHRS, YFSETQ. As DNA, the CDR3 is TGCGCCAGCAGCCCTGTCGTCCGGCATGAGCAGTTCTTC. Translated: CASSPVVRHEQFF. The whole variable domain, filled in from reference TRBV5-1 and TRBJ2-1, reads KAGVTQTPRYLIKTRGQQVTLSCSPISGHRSVSWYQQTPGQGLQFLFEYFSETQRNKGNFPGRFSGRQFSNSRSEMNVSTLELGDSALYLCASSPVVRHEQFFGPGTRLTVL.

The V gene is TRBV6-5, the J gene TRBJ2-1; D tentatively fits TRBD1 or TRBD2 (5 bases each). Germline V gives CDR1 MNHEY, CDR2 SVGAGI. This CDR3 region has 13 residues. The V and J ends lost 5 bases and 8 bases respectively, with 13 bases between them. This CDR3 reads CASSRTRGYEQFF. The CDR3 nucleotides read TGTGCCAGCAGTCGAACTAGGGGTTATGAGCAGTTCTTC.